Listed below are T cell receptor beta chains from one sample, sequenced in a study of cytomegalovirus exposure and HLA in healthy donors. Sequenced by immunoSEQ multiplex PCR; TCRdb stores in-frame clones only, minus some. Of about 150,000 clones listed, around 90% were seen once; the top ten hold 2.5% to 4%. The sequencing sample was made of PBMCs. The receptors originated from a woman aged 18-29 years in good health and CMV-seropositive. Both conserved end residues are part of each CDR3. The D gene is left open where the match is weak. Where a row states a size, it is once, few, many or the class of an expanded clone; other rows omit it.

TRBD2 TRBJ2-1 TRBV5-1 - CASSFPSGSYNEQFF TGCGCCAGCAGCTTCCCTAGCGGCTCCTACAATGAGCAGTTCTTC
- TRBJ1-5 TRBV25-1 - CASSDSRAGVQPQHF TGTGCCAGCAGTGACTCAAGGGCAGGGGTCCAGCCCCAGCATTTT
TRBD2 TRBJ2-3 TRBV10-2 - CASTTSGRDTQYF TGCGCCAGCACAACTAGCGGGAGAGATACGCAGTATTTT
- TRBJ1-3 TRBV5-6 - CASGPSAYRGNTIYF TGTGCCAGCGGCCCCTCCGCCTACAGGGGAAACACCATATATTTT
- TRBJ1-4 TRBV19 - CASSIGGQQAEKLFF TGTGCCAGTAGTATAGGAGGGCAGCAGGCTGAAAAACTGTTTTTT
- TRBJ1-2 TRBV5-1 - CASSPDRNYGYTF TGCGCCAGCAGCCCCGACAGAAACTATGGCTACACCTTC
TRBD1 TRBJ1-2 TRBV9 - CASSVATGGQGSYGYTF TGTGCCAGCAGCGTAGCTACTGGTGGACAGGGTTCTTATGGCTACACCTTC
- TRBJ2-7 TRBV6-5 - CASSYREDYEQYF TGTGCCAGCAGTTACCGGGAAGACTACGAGCAGTACTTC
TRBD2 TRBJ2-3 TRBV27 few CASSSGLAGGRAYF TGTGCCAGCAGTTCGGGACTAGCGGGAGGGCGGGCGTATTTT
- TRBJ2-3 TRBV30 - CAWNRGGGRVTDTQYF TGTGCCTGGAACAGAGGAGGCGGCAGAGTAACAGATACGCAGTATTTT
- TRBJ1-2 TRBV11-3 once CASSPGNYGYTF TGTGCCAGCAGCCCCGGTAACTATGGCTACACCTTC
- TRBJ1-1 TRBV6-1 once CASSEYGPLNTEAFF TGTGCCAGCAGTGAATATGGGCCTTTGAACACTGAAGCTTTCTTT
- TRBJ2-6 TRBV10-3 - CAISESNGRPNALLTF TGTGCCATCAGTGAGTCGAATGGCAGGCCCAATGCACTCCTGACTTTC
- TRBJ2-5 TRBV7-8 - CASSSRLGSQETQYF TGTGCCAGCAGCTCCCGCTTGGGCAGCCAAGAGACCCAGTACTTC
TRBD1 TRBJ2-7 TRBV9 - CASSGQGNSYEQYF TGTGCCAGCAGTGGACAGGGGAACTCCTACGAGCAGTACTTC
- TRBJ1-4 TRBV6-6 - CASSLKFRVEKLFF TGTGCCAGCAGTCTTAAATTCAGGGTTGAAAAACTGTTTTTT
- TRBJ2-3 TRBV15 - CATSRPASTQYF TGTGCCACCAGCAGGCCCGCGAGCACGCAGTATTTT
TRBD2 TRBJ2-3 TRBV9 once CASSVGLAGETDTQYF TGTGCCAGCAGCGTGGGACTAGCGGGAGAAACAGATACGCAGTATTTT
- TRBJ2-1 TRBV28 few CASSRPDTKGNEQFF TGTGCCAGCAGTCGTCCGGACACTAAAGGCAATGAGCAGTTCTTC
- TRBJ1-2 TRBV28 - CASGYDPGNYGYTF TGTGCCAGCGGCTACGACCCAGGGAACTATGGCTACACCTTC
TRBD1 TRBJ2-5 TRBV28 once CASSSPSGGAETQYF TGTGCCAGCAGTTCACCGTCAGGGGGCGCGGAGACCCAGTACTTC
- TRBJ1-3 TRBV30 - CAWSSGPGNTIYF TGTGCCTGGTCCTCGGGTCCTGGAAACACCATATATTTT
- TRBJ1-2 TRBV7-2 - CASSYPGRNYGYTF TGTGCCAGCAGCTACCCAGGTAGAAACTATGGCTACACCTTC
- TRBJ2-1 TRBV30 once CAWSVLGDTLRYNEQFF TGTGCCTGGAGTGTACTGGGGGACACTCTGCGATACAATGAGCAGTTCTTC
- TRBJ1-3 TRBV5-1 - CASSLGIQGGRNTIYF TGCGCCAGCAGCTTGGGAATACAGGGTGGCCGAAACACCATATATTTT
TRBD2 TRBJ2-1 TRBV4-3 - CASSQEISGLAGTNEQFF TGCGCCAGCAGCCAAGAAATATCAGGGCTAGCGGGTACGAATGAGCAGTTCTTC
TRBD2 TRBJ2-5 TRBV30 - CAWSVLWREVETQYF TGTGCCTGGAGTGTACTCTGGCGGGAGGTCGAGACCCAGTACTTC
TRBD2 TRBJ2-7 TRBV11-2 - CASSLRGLHYEQYF TGTGCCAGCAGCTTAAGGGGACTACACTACGAGCAGTACTTC
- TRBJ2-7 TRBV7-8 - CASSLLRGSSYEQYF TGTGCCAGCAGCTTATTAAGAGGGAGCTCCTACGAGCAGTACTTC
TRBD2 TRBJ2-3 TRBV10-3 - CAIRASGRRATDTQYF TGTGCCATCAGAGCTAGCGGGAGAAGGGCCACAGATACGCAGTATTTT
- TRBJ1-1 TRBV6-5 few CASSFDPRGNTEAFF TGTGCCAGCAGTTTCGATCCGCGCGGAAACACTGAAGCTTTCTTT
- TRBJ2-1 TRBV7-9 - CAIPDSPDNEQFF TGTGCCATCCCGGACTCCCCCGACAATGAGCAGTTCTTC
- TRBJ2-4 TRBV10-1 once CASSARTEKNIQYF TGCGCCAGCAGTGCGCGGACAGAAAAAAACATTCAGTACTTC
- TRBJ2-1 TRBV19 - CASSWWDSRWDEQFF TGTGCCAGTAGTTGGTGGGACTCACGATGGGATGAGCAGTTCTTC
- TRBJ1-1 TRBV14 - CASSQVGLGTEAFF TGTGCCAGCAGCCAAGTGGGCCTGGGCACTGAAGCTTTCTTT
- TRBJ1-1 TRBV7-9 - CASSLPSSGQEGRAFF TGTGCCAGCAGCTTACCGAGCTCGGGACAAGAGGGGCGAGCTTTCTTT
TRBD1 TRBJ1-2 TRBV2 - CASSDDRGPYGYTF TGTGCCAGCAGCGATGACAGGGGGCCATATGGCTACACCTTC
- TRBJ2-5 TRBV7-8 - CASSSRVAQYF TGTGCCAGCAGCTCACGGGTGGCCCAGTACTTC
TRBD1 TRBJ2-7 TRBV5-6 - CASSDRDRSSSYEQYF TGTGCCAGCAGCGATAGGGACAGGTCTAGCTCCTACGAGCAGTACTTC
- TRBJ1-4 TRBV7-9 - CASSSGNRERGKLFF TGTGCCAGCAGTTCAGGGAACAGGGAAAGGGGAAAACTGTTTTTT
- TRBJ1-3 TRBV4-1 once CASSQGFSSGNTIYF TGCGCCAGCAGCCAAGGATTTAGCTCTGGAAACACCATATATTTT
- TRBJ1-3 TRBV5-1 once CASSLFLGGAGNTIYF TGCGCCAGCAGCTTGTTTTTAGGTGGAGCTGGAAACACCATATATTTT
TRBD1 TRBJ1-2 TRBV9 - CASSAQGVEDYGYTF TGTGCCAGCAGCGCGCAGGGGGTGGAGGACTATGGCTACACCTTC
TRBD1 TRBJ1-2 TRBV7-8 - CASSLGDRNNYGYTF TGTGCCAGCAGCTTAGGGGACAGAAATAACTATGGCTACACCTTC
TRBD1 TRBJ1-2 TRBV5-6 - CASSPGTARHYGYTF TGTGCCAGCAGCCCAGGGACAGCTAGGCACTATGGCTACACCTTC
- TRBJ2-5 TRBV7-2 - CASSLAGGGAETQYF TGTGCCAGCAGCTTAGCGGGGGGAGGTGCAGAGACCCAGTACTTC
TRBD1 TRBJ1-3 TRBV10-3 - CAISGTGVSGNTIYF TGTGCCATCAGCGGGACAGGCGTCTCTGGAAACACCATATATTTT
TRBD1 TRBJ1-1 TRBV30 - CAWEQGAENTEAFF TGTGCCTGGGAACAGGGGGCCGAGAACACTGAAGCTTTCTTT
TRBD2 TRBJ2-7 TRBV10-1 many CASSEWGGEQYF TGCGCCAGCAGTGAGTGGGGGGGAGAGCAGTACTTC
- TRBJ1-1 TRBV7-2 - CASRYRVRNTEAFF TGTGCCAGCAGGTACAGGGTAAGGAACACTGAAGCTTTCTTT
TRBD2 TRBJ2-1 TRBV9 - CASSVEGIAGVTYNEQFF TGTGCCAGCAGCGTAGAAGGGATAGCGGGAGTCACCTACAATGAGCAGTTCTTC
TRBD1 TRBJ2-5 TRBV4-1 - CASSQVDRGWETQYF TGCGCCAGCAGCCAAGTGGACAGGGGCTGGGAGACCCAGTACTTC
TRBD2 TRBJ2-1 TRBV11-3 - CASSQKTSGYSYNEQFF TGTGCCAGCAGCCAAAAGACTAGCGGTTACTCCTACAATGAGCAGTTCTTC
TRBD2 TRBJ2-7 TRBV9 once CASSLGTSGGYEQYF TGTGCCAGCAGCCTTGGGACTAGCGGGGGCTACGAGCAGTACTTC
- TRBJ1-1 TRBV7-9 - CASSLADRMPTEAFF TGTGCCAGCAGCTTAGCCGACAGGATGCCCACTGAAGCTTTCTTT
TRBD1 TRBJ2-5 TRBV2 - CASQTGERETQYF TGTGCCAGCCAGACAGGGGAACGAGAGACCCAGTACTTC
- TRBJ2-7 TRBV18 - CASSPDRDTEQYF TGTGCCAGCTCACCAGACCGGGACACCGAGCAGTACTTC
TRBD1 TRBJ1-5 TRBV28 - CASSPRQGDQPQHF TGTGCCAGCAGCCCGAGACAGGGCGATCAGCCCCAGCATTTT
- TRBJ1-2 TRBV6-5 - CASSERGDYGYTF TGTGCCAGCAGCGAGCGGGGTGACTATGGCTACACCTTC
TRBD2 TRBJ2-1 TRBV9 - CASSAAGTSKVNEQFF TGTGCCAGCAGCGCGGCCGGGACTAGTAAGGTCAATGAGCAGTTCTTC